These T cell receptor beta chains were read from a single sample in a study of brain metastases from non-small cell lung cancer. TCRdb's table, derived via immunoSEQ multiplex PCR, lists solely in-frame clones and lacks some. The sample holds 2,000 to 2,500 clones, 70% to 90% seen once. The specimen sequenced was primary lung tumor tissue. The receptors derive from a donor older than 35 with non-small cell lung cancer. The CDR3 runs from the conserved cysteine through the conserved F or W. A D gene is named only where the DNA matches it firmly. Rows give clone size only sometimes, using once, few, many, or a class for an expanded clone.

V gene,clone size,D gene,J gene,CDR3 DNA,CDR3 protein
TRBV24-1,NA,NA,TRBJ1-5,TGTGCCACCAGTGATTCCACAGCCCTTAGCAATCAGCCCCAGCATTTT,CATSDSTALSNQPQHF
TRBV6-1,NA,TRBD1,TRBJ2-1,TGTGCCAGCAGTGAGGAGGCCAGACAGGGATCCTACAATGAGCAGTTCTTC,CASSEEARQGSYNEQFF
TRBV6-5,NA,NA,TRBJ1-5,TGTGCCAGCAGACGGGGAGGGGGAGGCAATCAGCCCCAGCATTTT,CASRRGGGGNQPQHF
TRBV4-2,NA,NA,TRBJ1-2,TGTGCCAGCAGCCAAGATCCTGGGACGACTAACTATGGCTACACCTTC,CASSQDPGTTNYGYTF
TRBV5-1,once,TRBD2,TRBJ2-2,TGCGCCAGCAGCTTGGGGGCTAGCGGGAACACCGGGGAGCTGTTTTTT,CASSLGASGNTGELFF
TRBV4-2,NA,NA,TRBJ2-6,TGTGCCAGCAGCCAAGGAGGGCCCCTAGGGGCCAACGTCCTGACTTTC,CASSQGGPLGANVLTF
TRBV7-9,NA,NA,TRBJ2-7,TGTGCCAGCAGCTACGGGAACGTCCTACGGCAGTACTTC,CASSYGNVLRQYF
TRBV7-9,NA,NA,TRBJ2-1,TGTGCCAGCAACCCCGCGGGGCGGGGCCTCGACAATGAGCAGTTCTTC,CASNPAGRGLDNEQFF
TRBV28,NA,TRBD1,TRBJ1-5,TGTGCCAGCAGTTTCCCGGACAGGTATCAGCCCCAGCATTTT,CASSFPDRYQPQHF
TRBV9,NA,NA,TRBJ2-7,TGTGCCAGCAGCAGCATGGGGGGCGAGCAGTACTTC,CASSSMGGEQYF
TRBV7-2,NA,NA,TRBJ2-3,TGTGCCAGCAGCCGATTCACAGATACGCAGTATTTT,CASSRFTDTQYF
TRBV7-8,NA,NA,TRBJ2-5,TGTGCCAGCAGCTTTCTAGGGGCCACGGTGGAAGAGACCCAGTACTTC,CASSFLGATVEETQYF
TRBV27,NA,TRBD2,TRBJ2-3,TGTGCCAGCAGTTTATTGCCTAGCGGGGCAGGGACAGATACGCAGTATTTT,CASSLLPSGAGTDTQYF
TRBV5-1,NA,NA,TRBJ2-1,TGCGCCAGCAGCTTGTCCTACAATGAGCAGTTCTTC,CASSLSYNEQFF
TRBV7-9,NA,TRBD1,TRBJ2-7,TGTGCCAGCAGCTCCGGGACAGGGGCCCCCTACGAGCAGTACTTC,CASSSGTGAPYEQYF
TRBV6-5,once,NA,TRBJ2-2,TGTGCCAGCAGTTACGGCGGGTATGACACCGGGGAGCTGTTTTTT,CASSYGGYDTGELFF
TRBV7-2,NA,NA,TRBJ1-6,TGTGCCAACAGCCCCCGGGGGGGAGAGACACCCCTCCACTTT,CANSPRGGETPLHF
TRBV11-3,NA,NA,TRBJ1-1,TGTGCCAGCAACGCTACAGGGAACACTGAAGCTTTCTTT,CASNATGNTEAFF
TRBV6-5,NA,TRBD1,TRBJ2-7,TGTGCCAGCAGTTGGACAGGGGGCGCCGAGCAGTACTTC,CASSWTGGAEQYF
TRBV7-8,NA,TRBD2,TRBJ2-3,TGTGCCAGCAGCTTAGAGGCTAGCGGAGGCCCTACGCAGTATTTT,CASSLEASGGPTQYF
TRBV25-1,NA,NA,TRBJ2-7,TGTGCCACCTCCCGACCCCACTACGAGCAGTACTTC,CATSRPHYEQYF
TRBV3-1/TRBV3-2,NA,TRBD1,TRBJ2-7,TGTGCCAGCAGCCGACAGGGTTCCTACGAGCAGTACTTC,CASSRQGSYEQYF
TRBV6-6,NA,NA,TRBJ2-1,TGTGCCAGCAGTTACGGGGGTGCCTACAATGAGCAGTTCTTC,CASSYGGAYNEQFF
TRBV14,NA,NA,TRBJ1-1,TGTGCCAGCAGCCAAACTACAGGCCTTGCCGAAGCTTTCTTT,CASSQTTGLAEAFF
TRBV27,NA,NA,TRBJ1-4,TGTGCCAGCAGTGCCTTAATCGGGAACGGAAAACTGTTTTTT,CASSALIGNGKLFF
TRBV4-1,NA,TRBD2,TRBJ2-1,TGCGCCAGCAGCCAAGATGGGGCTAGCGGATTCTCCTACAATGAGCAGTTCTTC,CASSQDGASGFSYNEQFF
TRBV3-1/TRBV3-2,NA,TRBD1,TRBJ1-2,TGTGCCAGCAGCCCCGGGACAGCGGGTGGCTACACCTTC,CASSPGTAGGYTF
TRBV6-1,NA,TRBD2,TRBJ2-7,TGTGCCAGCAGTGAATCAATAGCGGGGGCCATTCCCTACGAGCAGTACTTC,CASSESIAGAIPYEQYF
TRBV23-1,once,NA,TRBJ1-6,TGCGCCAGCAGTGGCGGGGATTCACCCCTCCACTTT,CASSGGDSPLHF
TRBV3-1/TRBV3-2,NA,TRBD1,TRBJ1-4,TGTGCCAGCAGCCAATTCCCGGGACAGGGGGATGAAAAACTGTTTTTT,CASSQFPGQGDEKLFF
TRBV7-2,NA,NA,TRBJ2-3,TGTACCAGCAGTGTTAGAGGGCAGTTAAGCACAGATACGCAGTATTTT,CTSSVRGQLSTDTQYF
TRBV6-2/TRBV6-3,NA,NA,TRBJ1-2,TGTGCCAGCAGTTACGGCACCCACTACACCTTC,CASSYGTHYTF
TRBV2,NA,TRBD2,TRBJ2-3,TGTGCCAGCAGGGGGGGCCCGGGGGGGGATCATACGCAGTATTTT,CASRGGPGGDHTQYF
TRBV19,once,TRBD1,TRBJ1-2,TGTGCCACCACACCCGGGACAGGAGGTGGCTACACCTTC,CATTPGTGGGYTF
TRBV7-9,NA,TRBD1,TRBJ1-5,TGTGCCAGCAGCCCCGGGACAGGGGAGGTTCGTGGGAGCAATCAGCCCCAGCATTTT,CASSPGTGEVRGSNQPQHF
TRBV3-1/TRBV3-2,NA,NA,TRBJ1-1,TGTGCCAGCAGCCAAGCGACAGCCCCTGGGACAGCTTTCTTT,CASSQATAPGTAFF
TRBV7-2,NA,TRBD2,TRBJ2-1,TGTGCCAGCAGCCCGGGACTAGCGGGGGGGAATGAGCAGTTCTTC,CASSPGLAGGNEQFF
TRBV4-2,NA,TRBD1,TRBJ1-5,TGTGCCAGCAGCCGAACAGGGGATCAGCCCCAGCATTTT,CASSRTGDQPQHF
TRBV10-2,NA,NA,TRBJ2-1,TGCGCCAGCACCGGAGGGGGGTATAGCAGCTCCTACAATGAGCAGTTCTTC,CASTGGGYSSSYNEQFF
TRBV27,NA,NA,TRBJ1-6,TGTGCCAGCAGGTGGGGGGCCAGGGTGAATTCACCCCTCCACTTT,CASRWGARVNSPLHF
TRBV14,NA,NA,TRBJ2-5,TGTGCCAGCAGCCATACCGGGACTCTAGAGACCCAGTACTTC,CASSHTGTLETQYF
TRBV6-5,NA,NA,TRBJ1-5,TGTGCCAGCAGTTGGGGAGGGGACGGCAATCAGCCCCAGCATTTT,CASSWGGDGNQPQHF